The clone carrying this T cell receptor (beta chain) was seen more than once but under ten times. The data originate from a study of blood T cell repertoires in COVID-19. This CDR3 is 14 amino acids long. V was shortened by 0 bases and J by 7 bases, with 10 bases between the two germline ends. Germline values: CDR1 SGDLS, CDR2 YYNGEE. Assay: immunoSEQ multiplex PCR; the TCRdb copy retains only in-frame clones and omits some. The sample has some 200,000 clones; around four fifths are singletons. This clonotype originated in a woman in her fifties or sixties who had been exposed to COVID-19. The chain carries TRBV9 and TRBJ1-4; no clear D. The sequenced sample was PBMCs or T cells enriched from blood (not recorded which). As DNA, the CDR3 is TGTGCCAGCAGCGTAGGAGCGGGGAGTGAAAAACTGTTTTTT. Protein sequence: CASSVGAGSEKLFF.